What follows is one T cell receptor (beta chain) and its context. What it recognizes is unknown. Generated by immunoSEQ multiplex PCR, the TCRdb table keeps only in-frame clones and is missing some. The profile covers 150,000 to 200,000 clones, with about 85% appearing a single time and approximately 4.8% taken by the ten largest. The CDR3 runs 16 residues. Trimming removed 3 bases from V and 0 bases from J; junction bases left unmatched: 8. Germline assignment: CDR1 GTSNPN and CDR2 SVGIG (reference sequence). The data are from a study of lymphopenia after photon versus proton radiotherapy. The study's findings and limits: Only patients who died were analyzed for survival; proton advantage is unproven. Larger post-nadir TCR diversity loss correlated inversely with survival in deceased patients. Photon-treated patients lost naive T cells and TCR diversity; proton-treated stayed stable. Oligoclonal CD8+ Temra expansion after nadir drove photon patients' diversity drop.

The chain couples TRBV30 to TRBJ2-1, with 7 bases identical to TRBD2. This receptor was taken from a man aged 50 to 60 with gastric cancer. The source material was peripheral blood, sampled from a patient treated with photon-based radiotherapy. CDR3 coding DNA: TGTGCCTGGAGGTGGTCGGGAGGTACCTCCTACAATGAGCAGTTCTTC. Amino acids: CAWRWSGGTSYNEQFF.